This T cell receptor beta chain is drawn from a study of blood T cells in healthy people across ages. As for the study in general: For every two T cells, template switching captured about one barcoded beta molecule. Overall study findings and caveats: What prevented conclusive comparison of naive and antigen-experienced cells was that PBMCs were unsorted.

Every sample had a minimum of 6.5 million PBMCs isolated. The extraction recovered at least 5.5 micrograms of total RNA per sample. Using a J-beta primer mix together with a sample-barcoded 5' primer, a second PCR was run for 7 to 11 cycles. TCRdb re-derived calls from the 5' RACE reads in MiXCR, one entry per CDR3 protein. This table holds over 950,000 distinct CDR3 sequences, roughly half found once. This clonotype was counted between two and nine times. Its antigen is still unknown. The sequencing sample was made of blood. The TCR originated in a woman aged 55-70 years in good health.

Here the CDR3 reads CASSQEGLGSGANVLTF. As DNA, the CDR3 is TGCGCCAGCAGCCAAGAAGGCTTGGGATCTGGGGCCAACGTCCTGACTTTC. The rearrangement uses TRBV4-3 and TRBJ2-6; no firm D call. V shed 0 bases and J shed 1 base, with 10 bases lying between them. The CDR3 loop spans 17 amino acids. Germline V gene lookup returns CDR1 LGHNA and CDR2 YSLEER.